This T cell receptor beta chain was sequenced for a study of Ad26.COV2.S vaccination and SARS-CoV-2 variants. Concerning this clone itself: Its target is unknown.

Study-wide points: Among vaccine recipients, spike-specific TCR breadth exceeded that of placebo recipients. Breadth and depth estimates from TCRs may understate total T cell responses. Comparability of non-spike TCR breadth was observed across vaccine and placebo recipients. Substantial breadth was reported for post-vaccination spike-specific CD8+ and CD4+ T cells.

CDR1 and CDR2 (germline): SNHLY, FYNNEI. Trimming left V 2 bases short and J 4 bases short, with 14 bases between. CDR3 size: 15 residues. Sequencing was performed with immunoSEQ multiplex PCR; in TCRdb, only in-frame clones are kept and a portion is missing. Of 150,000 to 200,000 clones listed, roughly 85% are singletons. The receptor's source is a human donor who had recovered from COVID-19. The V call is TRBV2, the J call TRBJ1-2; D may be TRBD1 (5 bases). Specimen: peripheral blood, collected after recovery from COVID-19. CDR3 DNA: TGTGCCAGCAGTGAACTCGTGGAGGACACCTATGGCTACACCTTC. It translates to CASSELVEDTYGYTF.